A selection of T cell receptor beta chains follows, all from one sample in a study of blood T cells in healthy people across ages. TCRdb used MiXCR to reprocess the 5' RACE reads, holding one entry per CDR3 protein. This table has about 750,000 distinct CDR3 sequences, about 53% appearing once. The specimen was blood. Receptors originate from an elderly man in good health. CDR3s leave out the opening cysteine and the closing phenylalanine or tryptophan. Each record gives: V gene, CDR3 protein.

TRBV4-1 ASSQEGGLSYNEQF
TRBV25-1 ASSAGQGYYGYT
TRBV9 ASSGHPGDYGYT
TRBV11-1 ASSGDHPSNEQF
TRBV12-3/TRBV12-4 ASIPGTSIGEQF
TRBV5-1 ASSWGDYTDTQY
TRBV7-2 ASSRTRWQNNEQF
TRBV28 ASSSLGQGIGEQY
TRBV6-5 ASSYTGQGYADTQY
TRBV20-1 SAWGRASGHNEQF
TRBV7-2 ASSLRRLAGKNEQF
TRBV5-1 ASRGEAGANVLT
TRBV9 ASSVGGQDSSSYEQY
TRBV29-1 SAQGLAGEEFEQY
TRBV30 AWMKDHGANVLT
TRBV25-1 ASSDGRGGNYGYT
TRBV10-3 AISQVSSYNEQF
TRBV9 ASSVDPEPMNTEAF
TRBV5-1 ASSDPRQGNTEAF
TRBV5-5 VSSWDGPGDTQY
TRBV3-1 ASSLLAGGQF
TRBV19 ASSSGSGIGHRYAY
TRBV29-1 SVEGVAGWGETQY
TRBV12-3/TRBV12-4 ASSSDNWADTQY
TRBV2 ASSDYRPEQY
TRBV18 ASTLAGTYEQY
TRBV7-9 ASSLGVGQGGGYT
TRBV27 ASRAGVYNEQF
TRBV5-1 ASSPTGTSIYEQY
TRBV4-2 ASSQDGTSGTQETQY
TRBV11-2 ASSLVRGYAY
TRBV7-2 ASSLFGDRGTEAF
TRBV3-1 ASSQGTGVRYAY
TRBV6-5 ASSYSQGTGNTIY
TRBV20-1 SAQPGSLGTEAF
TRBV11-2 ASSLDLVVGNTEAF
TRBV7-3 ASSPGGGTDTQY
TRBV15 ATSRAGQNQPQH
TRBV12-3/TRBV12-4 ASIKGTTHNEQF
TRBV7-2 ASSLASWYRYAY
TRBV2 ASRGQGNGNSPLH
TRBV6-2/TRBV6-3 ASSSEGDGGIRNEQF